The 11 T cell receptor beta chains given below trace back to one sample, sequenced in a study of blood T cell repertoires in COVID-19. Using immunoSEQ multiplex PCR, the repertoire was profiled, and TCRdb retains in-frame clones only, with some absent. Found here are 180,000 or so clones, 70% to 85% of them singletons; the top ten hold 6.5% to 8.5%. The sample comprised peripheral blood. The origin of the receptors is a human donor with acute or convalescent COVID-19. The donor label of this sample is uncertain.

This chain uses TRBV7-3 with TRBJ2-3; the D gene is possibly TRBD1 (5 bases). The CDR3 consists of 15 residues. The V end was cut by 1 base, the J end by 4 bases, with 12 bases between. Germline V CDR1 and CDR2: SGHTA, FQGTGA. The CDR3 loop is CASSLIGASSDTQYF. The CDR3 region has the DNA TGTGCCAGCAGCTTAATAGGGGCATCATCAGATACGCAGTATTTT.

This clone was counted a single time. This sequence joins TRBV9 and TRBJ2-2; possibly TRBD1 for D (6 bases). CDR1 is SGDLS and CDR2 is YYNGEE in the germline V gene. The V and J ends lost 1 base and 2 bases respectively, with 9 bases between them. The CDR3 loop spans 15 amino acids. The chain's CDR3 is CASSVQGFNTGELFF. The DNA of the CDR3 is TGTGCCAGCAGCGTACAGGGGTTTAACACCGGGGAGCTGTTTTTT. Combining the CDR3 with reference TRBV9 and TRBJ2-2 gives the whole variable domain DSGVTQTPKHLITATGQRVTLRCSPRSGDLSVYWYQQSLDQGLQFLIQYYNGEERAKGNILERFSAQQFPDLHSELNLSSLELGDSALYFCASSVQGFNTGELFFGEGSRLTVL.

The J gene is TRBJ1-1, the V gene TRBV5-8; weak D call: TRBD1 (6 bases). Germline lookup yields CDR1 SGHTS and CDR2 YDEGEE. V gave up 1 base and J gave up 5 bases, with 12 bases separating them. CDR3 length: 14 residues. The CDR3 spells CASSLSGEWTEAFF. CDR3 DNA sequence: TGTGCCAGCAGCTTGTCAGGGGAGTGGACTGAAGCTTTCTTT. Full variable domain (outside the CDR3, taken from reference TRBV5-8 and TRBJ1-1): EAGVTQSPTHLIKTRGQQATLRCSPISGHTSVYWYQQALGLGLQFLLWYDEGEERNRGNFPPRFSGRQFPNYSSELNVNALELEDSALYLCASSLSGEWTEAFFGQGTRLTVV.

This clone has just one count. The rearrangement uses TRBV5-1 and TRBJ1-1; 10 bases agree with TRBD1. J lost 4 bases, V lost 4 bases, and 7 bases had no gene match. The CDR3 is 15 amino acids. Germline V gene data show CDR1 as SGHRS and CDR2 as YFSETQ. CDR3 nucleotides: TGCGCCAGCAGCCCCGGACAGGGGGGAGGCACTGAAGCTTTCTTT. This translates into CASSPGQGGGTEAFF.

DNA for the CDR3: TGTGCCAGCAGCGTACAACTAGCGGGAGACAATGAGCAGTTCTTC. Translating gives CASSVQLAGDNEQFF. This sequence joins TRBV9 and TRBJ2-1; 11 bases line up with TRBD2. V dropped 1 base and J dropped 5; count of bases not matched to a gene: 2. The CDR3 length is 15 residues. The V gene's germline CDR1 is SGDLS and CDR2 YYNGEE.

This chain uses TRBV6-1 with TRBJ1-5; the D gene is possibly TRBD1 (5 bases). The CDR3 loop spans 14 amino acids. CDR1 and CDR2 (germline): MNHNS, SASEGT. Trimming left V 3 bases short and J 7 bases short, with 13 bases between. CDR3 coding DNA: TGTGCCAGCAGTGACGGCCCGGGGGTCCAGCCCCAGCATTTT. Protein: CASSDGPGVQPQHF.

CDR3: CASSLGTSGIGEQFF. The CDR3, as DNA: TGTGCCAGCAGCTTGGGGACTAGCGGGATTGGTGAGCAGTTCTTC. The gene calls are TRBV5-4 and TRBJ2-1; 12 nucleotides match TRBD2. This CDR3 contains 15 residues. The junction had 4 bases not matched to a gene; V was cut back by 0 bases and J by 9 bases. In germline, CDR1 is SGHNT, CDR2 YYREEE (reference sequence).

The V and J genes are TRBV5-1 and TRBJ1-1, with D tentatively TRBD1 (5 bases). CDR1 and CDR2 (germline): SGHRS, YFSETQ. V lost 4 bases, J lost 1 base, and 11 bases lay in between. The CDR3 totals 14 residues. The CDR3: CASSLPTANTEAFF. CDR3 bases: TGCGCCAGCAGCCTTCCGACAGCGAACACTGAAGCTTTCTTT.

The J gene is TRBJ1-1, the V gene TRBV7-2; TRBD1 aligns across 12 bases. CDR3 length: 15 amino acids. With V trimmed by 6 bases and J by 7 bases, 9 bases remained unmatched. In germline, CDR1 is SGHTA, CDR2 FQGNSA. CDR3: CASRRTGTGGFEAFF. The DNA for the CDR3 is TGTGCCAGCAGGAGAACCGGGACAGGGGGCTTTGAAGCTTTCTTT.

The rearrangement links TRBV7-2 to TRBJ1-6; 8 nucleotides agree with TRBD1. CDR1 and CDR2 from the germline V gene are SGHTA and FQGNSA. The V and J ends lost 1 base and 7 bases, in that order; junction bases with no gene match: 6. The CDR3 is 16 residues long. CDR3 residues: CASSLVLDRANSPLHF. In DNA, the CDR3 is TGTGCCAGCAGCTTAGTACTGGACAGGGCAAATTCACCCCTCCACTTT. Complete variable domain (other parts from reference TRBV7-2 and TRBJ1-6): GAGVSQSPSNKVTEKGKDVELRCDPISGHTALYWYRQSLGQGLEFLIYFQGNSAPDKSGLPSDRFSAERTGGSVSTLTIQRTQQEDSAVYLCASSLVLDRANSPLHFGNGTRLTVT.

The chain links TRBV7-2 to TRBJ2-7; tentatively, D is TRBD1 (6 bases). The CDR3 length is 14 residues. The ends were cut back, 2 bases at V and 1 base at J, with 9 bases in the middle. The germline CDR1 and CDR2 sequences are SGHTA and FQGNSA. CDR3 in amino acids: CASSLYGQSYEQYF. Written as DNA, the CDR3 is TGTGCCAGCAGCTTATACGGACAGTCCTACGAGCAGTACTTC.